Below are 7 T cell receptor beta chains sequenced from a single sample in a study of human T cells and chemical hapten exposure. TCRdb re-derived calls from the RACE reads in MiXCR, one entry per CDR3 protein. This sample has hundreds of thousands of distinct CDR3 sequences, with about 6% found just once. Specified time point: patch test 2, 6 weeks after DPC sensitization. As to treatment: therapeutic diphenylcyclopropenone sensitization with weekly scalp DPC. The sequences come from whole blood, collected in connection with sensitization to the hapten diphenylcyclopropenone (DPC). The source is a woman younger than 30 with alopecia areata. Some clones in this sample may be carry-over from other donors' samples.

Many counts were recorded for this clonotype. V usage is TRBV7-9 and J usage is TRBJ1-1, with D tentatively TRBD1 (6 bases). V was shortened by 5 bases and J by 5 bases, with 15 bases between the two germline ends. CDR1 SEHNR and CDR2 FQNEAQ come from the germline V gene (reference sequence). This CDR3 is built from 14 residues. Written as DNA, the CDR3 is TGTGCCAGCAGCGAACAGGCAGGGGAGACTGAAGCTTTCTTT. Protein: CASSEQAGETEAFF.

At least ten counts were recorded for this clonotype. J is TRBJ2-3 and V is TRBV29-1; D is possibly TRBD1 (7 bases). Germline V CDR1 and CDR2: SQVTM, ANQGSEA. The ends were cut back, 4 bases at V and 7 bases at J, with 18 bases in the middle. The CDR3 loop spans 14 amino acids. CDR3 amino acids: CSVVGRGDQNTQYF. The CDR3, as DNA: TGCAGCGTTGTAGGCAGGGGGGATCAAAATACGCAGTATTTT.

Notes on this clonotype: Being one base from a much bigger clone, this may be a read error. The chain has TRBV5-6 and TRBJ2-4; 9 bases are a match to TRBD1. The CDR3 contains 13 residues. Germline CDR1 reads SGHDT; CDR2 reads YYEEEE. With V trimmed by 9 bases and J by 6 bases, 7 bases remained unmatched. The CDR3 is CATGQGRLNIQYF. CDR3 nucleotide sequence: TGTGCCACCGGACAGGGGCGCCTAAACATTCAGTACTTC.

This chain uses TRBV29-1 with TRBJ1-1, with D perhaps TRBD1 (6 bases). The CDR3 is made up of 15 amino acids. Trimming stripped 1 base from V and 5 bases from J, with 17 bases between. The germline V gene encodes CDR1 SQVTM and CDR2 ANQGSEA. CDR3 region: CSVEGEGEVQTEAFF. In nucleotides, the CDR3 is TGCAGCGTTGAAGGTGAGGGGGAAGTACAGACTGAAGCTTTCTTT.

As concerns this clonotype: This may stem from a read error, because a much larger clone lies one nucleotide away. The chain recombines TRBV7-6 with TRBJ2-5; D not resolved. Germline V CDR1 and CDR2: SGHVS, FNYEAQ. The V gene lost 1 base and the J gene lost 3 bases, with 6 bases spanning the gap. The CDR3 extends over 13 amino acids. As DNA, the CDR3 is TGTGCCAGCAGCTTAGTCTGTGAAGAGACCCAGTACTTC. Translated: CASSLVCEETQYF.

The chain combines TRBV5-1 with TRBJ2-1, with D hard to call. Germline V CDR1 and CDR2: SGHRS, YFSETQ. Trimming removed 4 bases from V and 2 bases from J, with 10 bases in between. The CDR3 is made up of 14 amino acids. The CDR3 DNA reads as TGCGCCAGCAGCCAGGTACAGACCTACAATGAGCAGTTCTTC. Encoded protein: CASSQVQTYNEQFF.

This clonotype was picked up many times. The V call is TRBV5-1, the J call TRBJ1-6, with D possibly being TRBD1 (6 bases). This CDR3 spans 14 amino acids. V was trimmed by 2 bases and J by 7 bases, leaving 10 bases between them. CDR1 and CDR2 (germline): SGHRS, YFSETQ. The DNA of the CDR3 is TGCGCCAGCAGCTTTATGACAGGCAATTCACCCCTCCACTTT. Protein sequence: CASSFMTGNSPLHF.